The T cell receptor beta chain under discussion was sequenced for a study of STAT5B mutations in CD4+ large granular lymphocyte leukemia. The germline V gene has CDR1 SGHDN and CDR2 FVKESK. J gave up 0 bases and V 1 base, and 6 bases lay outside the gene matches. This CDR3 has 17 residues. Comments on this clone: Its target is not known.

In the authors' methods: The detection floor for productive clonotype frequency was 2.59 x 10-5. TCRdb's copy holds only in-frame clones and misses some; the assay was immunoSEQ multiplex PCR. V and J calls and clone size are copied from that table; D and trimming were computed from the DNA. The data contain some 51,000 clones, around 82% of them singletons. The study's findings and limits: Main leukemic clonotypes were patient-specific, but roughly 26% appeared at low frequency elsewhere.

This receptor was obtained from a human donor in good health. Sequenced: CD4+ T cells from blood buffy coats. V and J are TRBV14 and TRBJ2-3; 8 bases map to TRBD1. For the CDR3, the DNA is TGTGCCAGCAGCCAAGGGACAGGGTGGCGGAGCACAGATACGCAGTATTTT. The encoded protein is CASSQGTGWRSTDTQYF.